The next 11 T cell receptor beta chains were all read from a single sample in a study of blood T cell repertoires in COVID-19. TCRdb's table, derived via immunoSEQ multiplex PCR, lists solely in-frame clones and lacks some. The top ten hold 2% to 2.5% of the sample, which has roughly 250,000 clones, about 83% seen once. The specimen sequenced was PBMCs or T cells enriched from blood (not recorded which). Source of these receptors: a woman aged 50 to 60 who had recovered from COVID-19.

The chain uses TRBV18 and TRBJ1-5, with D tentatively TRBD1 (6 bases). The ends were cut back, 0 bases at V and 3 bases at J, with 9 bases in the middle. The CDR3 spans 15 residues. Germline-derived CDR1 and CDR2 are KGHSH and LQKENI. CDR3 sequence (DNA): TGTGCCAGCTCACCACCGGGACATGTCAATCAGCCCCAGCATTTT. The encoded protein is CASSPPGHVNQPQHF.

The rearrangement links TRBV6-2 or TRBV6-3 to TRBJ1-5; D remains unclear. The CDR3 spans 17 residues. With 4 bases removed from V and 0 bases from J, the gap between germline ends came to 16 bases. Germline V gene lookup returns CDR1 MNHEY and CDR2 SVGEGT. CDR3 protein: CASSWAGGVASNQPQHF. The CDR3, as DNA: TGTGCCAGCAGTTGGGCGGGCGGGGTGGCTAGCAATCAGCCCCAGCATTTT.

This chain links TRBV6-2 or TRBV6-3 with TRBJ2-5; D possibly corresponds to TRBD2 (5 bases). The CDR3 is made up of 14 amino acids. V was pared by 0 bases and J by 4 bases, with 9 bases between. Germline CDR1 MNHEY, CDR2 SVGEGT. In DNA, the CDR3 is TGTGCCAGCAGTTACTCCGGGGTCCCAGAGACCCAGTACTTC. It specifies CASSYSGVPETQYF.

The chain uses TRBV30 and TRBJ1-5; TRBD1 agrees at 7 bases. The CDR3 sequence is 12 residues long. Germline V gene data show CDR1 as GTSNPN and CDR2 as SVGIG (reference sequence). Trimming at V came to 7 bases and at J to 7 bases, leaving 7 bases not matched to a gene. The DNA for the CDR3 is TGTGCCTCTCAGGGGGATCGGCAGCCCCAGCATTTT. It translates to CASQGDRQPQHF.

The chain uses TRBV6-5 and TRBJ1-2; 7 positions match TRBD1. CDR3 size: 15 residues. V lost 4 bases and J lost 8; bases outside the gene matches: 13. The germline V gene has CDR1 MNHEY and CDR2 SVGAGI. CDR3 sequence reads: CASSSRLRGHVGYTF. CDR3 in DNA: TGTGCCAGCAGTTCCCGGTTAAGGGGGCATGTCGGCTACACCTTC.

This chain connects TRBV6-2 or TRBV6-3 to TRBJ1-1; D ambiguous. Germline assignment: CDR1 MNHEY and CDR2 SVGEGT. The CDR3 length is 16 residues. Trimming left V 0 bases short and J 0 bases short, with 11 bases between. This chain's CDR3 is CASSYSPQLMNTEAFF. The CDR3 DNA is TGTGCCAGCAGTTACTCGCCACAGCTCATGAACACTGAAGCTTTCTTT.

This clone was observed a single time. The chain links TRBV7-9 to TRBJ2-3; 14 positions agree with TRBD2. The CDR3 loop spans 16 amino acids. J gave up 6 bases and V 5 bases, and 7 bases lay outside the gene matches. Germline CDR1 SEHNR, CDR2 FQNEAQ (reference sequence). The CDR3 DNA follows: TGTGCCAGCAGCCCGGGACTAGCGGGAGCCGCGGATACGCAGTATTTT. Protein: CASSPGLAGAADTQYF.

The V and J genes are TRBV18 and TRBJ1-2; TRBD1 matches at 10 bases. The V and J ends lost 3 bases and 6 bases, in that order; junction bases with no gene match: 10. The CDR3 spans 16 residues. Germline V gives CDR1 KGHSH, CDR2 LQKENI. In DNA form, the CDR3 reads TGTGCCAGCTCACCGGGGTCGACAGGGGGCTTGGATGGCTACACCTTC. Amino acid sequence: CASSPGSTGGLDGYTF.

The chain couples TRBV20-1 to TRBJ2-3; D not resolved. V was shortened by 7 bases and J by 2 bases, with 4 bases between the two germline ends. Per the germline V gene, CDR1 is DFQATT and CDR2 is SNEGSKA (reference sequence). This CDR3 comprises 10 residues. CDR3 sequence: CSGNTDTQYF. For the CDR3, the DNA is TGCAGTGGTAACACAGATACGCAGTATTTT.

This clone occurred once. The genes are TRBV5-1 and TRBJ2-7; 11 positions agree with TRBD2. The CDR3 is 20 amino acids. J gave up 3 bases and V 0 bases, and 17 bases lay outside the gene matches. Germline CDR1 is SGHRS and CDR2 is YFSETQ. The CDR3 sequence: CASSLVGSTALAGGFYEQYF. The CDR3 nucleotides are TGCGCCAGCAGCTTGGTCGGGTCAACCGCCCTAGCGGGAGGCTTCTACGAGCAGTACTTC. The whole variable domain, remainder taken from reference TRBV5-1 and TRBJ2-7, is KAGVTQTPRYLIKTRGQQVTLSCSPISGHRSVSWYQQTPGQGLQFLFEYFSETQRNKGNFPGRFSGRQFSNSRSEMNVSTLELGDSALYLCASSLVGSTALAGGFYEQYFGPGTRLTVT.

This chain connects TRBV19 to TRBJ2-7; TRBD1 agrees at 8 bases. Germline V gives CDR1 LNHDA, CDR2 SQIVND (reference sequence). CDR3 length: 15 residues. V trimming: 0 bases; J trimming: 5 bases; junction bases outside the gene matches: 6. The CDR3 sequence is CASSIDRGRSNEQYF. Here the CDR3 DNA reads TGTGCCAGTAGTATAGACAGGGGGCGATCCAACGAGCAGTACTTC. Looking up the rest from reference TRBV19 and TRBJ2-7 gives the full variable domain: DGGITQSPKYLFRKEGQNVTLSCEQNLNHDAMYWYRQDPGQGLRLIYYSQIVNDFQKGDIAEGYSVSREKKESFPLTVTSAQKNPTAFYLCASSIDRGRSNEQYFGPGTRLTVT.